What follows are 19 T cell receptor beta chains derived from one specimen sequenced in a study of cytomegalovirus exposure and HLA in healthy donors. PCR used 60 Vbeta primers and 13 Jbeta primers. The repertoire was sequenced with immunoSEQ multiplex PCR; TCRdb's copy has only in-frame clones and lacks some. This sample's clone table lists about 75,000 clones. What was sequenced was PBMCs. These TCRs come from a man between 18 and 29 years old in good health and CMV-seropositive.

The chain links TRBV27 to TRBJ1-2; 10 bases line up with TRBD1. The CDR3 has 15 residues. The germline V gene encodes CDR1 MNHEY and CDR2 SMNVEV (reference sequence). Trimming took 6 bases from V and 6 from J; bases not matched to a gene: 10. CDR3 bases: TGTGCCAGCAGCGATCGGACAGGGGGAAATGATGGCTACACCTTC. The encoded protein is CASSDRTGGNDGYTF.

The rearrangement uses TRBV6-6 and TRBJ2-4, with 10 bases aligning to TRBD1. Losses at the gene ends were 6 bases for V and 6 bases for J; bases not matched to a gene: 5. The CDR3 extends over 14 amino acids. Germline CDR1 is MNHNY and CDR2 is SVGAGI (reference sequence). The CDR3 bases are TGTGCCAGCAGGGGCGGACAGGGGGGAAACATTCAGTACTTC. Protein sequence: CASRGGQGGNIQYF.

J is TRBJ2-5 and V is TRBV6-4; D ambiguous. The CDR3 has 20 amino acids. Trimming cost V 3 bases and J 0 bases, with 26 bases left between them. The germline V gene encodes CDR1 MRHNA and CDR2 SNTAGT. The CDR3 loop is CASSDCWAPRIPVYQETQYF. The CDR3 DNA sequence: TGTGCCAGCAGTGATTGCTGGGCCCCTCGAATACCGGTGTACCAAGAGACCCAGTACTTC.

V gene TRBV5-5 combines with J gene TRBJ1-1, with D possibly TRBD1 on 6 matching bases. The CDR3 loop spans 15 amino acids. V was cut by 1 base and J by 1 base, with 11 bases left in between. Germline CDR1 SGHKS, CDR2 YYEKEE (reference sequence). CDR3 DNA sequence: TGTGCCAGCAGCTTGTGGGGGGGCGGGAACACTGAAGCTTTCTTT. Amino acid sequence: CASSLWGGGNTEAFF.

The genes are TRBV6-5 and TRBJ2-7; TRBD1 aligns across 8 bases. This CDR3 has 14 residues. The junction had 8 bases not matched to a gene; V was cut back by 6 bases and J by 4 bases. Germline V CDR1 and CDR2: MNHEY, SVGAGI. In DNA form, the CDR3 reads TGTGCCAGCAGAGGACAGGGTCTTACGTACGAGCAGTACTTC. It specifies CASRGQGLTYEQYF.

The chain recombines TRBV28 with TRBJ1-3, with D maybe TRBD1 (6 bases). V was pared by 7 bases and J by 3 bases, with 22 bases between. CDR1 is MDHEN and CDR2 is SYDVKM in the germline V gene. This CDR3 has 17 amino acids. The CDR3 bases are TGTGCCAGCACCAATCACCCGCCAGGGGCTGGTGGAAACACCATATATTTT. Encoded protein: CASTNHPPGAGGNTIYF.

The chain links TRBV13 to TRBJ2-1; D possibly corresponds to TRBD1 (5 bases). V dropped 5 bases and J dropped 4 bases, with 9 bases sitting between them. The germline V gene encodes CDR1 PRHDT and CDR2 FYEKMQ (reference sequence). This CDR3 is 13 amino acids long. The CDR3 DNA is TGTGCCAGCAGCCATAGACAGTACAATGAGCAGTTCTTC. Its translation: CASSHRQYNEQFF. Based on the CDR3 plus reference TRBV13 and TRBJ2-1, the full variable domain is AAGVIQSPRHLIKEKRETATLKCYPIPRHDTVYWYQQGPGQDPQFLISFYEKMQSDKGSIPDRFSAQQFSDYHSELNMSSLELGDSALYFCASSHRQYNEQFFGPGTRLTVL.

The V gene is TRBV15, the J gene TRBJ2-5, with D perhaps matching TRBD2 (5 bases). Trimming took 3 bases from V and 1 from J, leaving 12 bases between them. The germline V gene has CDR1 LNHNV and CDR2 YYDKDF (reference sequence). The CDR3 sequence is 15 residues long. CDR3 protein: CATSRSTGIQETQYF. The CDR3, as DNA: TGTGCCACCAGCAGGTCAACGGGGATCCAAGAGACCCAGTACTTC.

This sequence joins TRBV2 and TRBJ2-1; perhaps TRBD1 as D (5 bases). This CDR3 is 15 amino acids long. V was clipped by 4 bases and J by 0 bases, with 10 bases between them. CDR1 SNHLY and CDR2 FYNNEI come from the germline V gene. The CDR3 protein is CASSVQAPSYNEQFF. CDR3 in DNA: TGTGCCAGCAGTGTACAGGCTCCCTCCTACAATGAGCAGTTCTTC.

The J gene is TRBJ2-3, the V gene TRBV5-1; 13 bases are a match to TRBD2. V was pared by 3 bases and J by 7 bases, with 5 bases of the junction left unmatched. The CDR3 has 15 amino acids. Germline V gives CDR1 SGHRS, CDR2 YFSETQ. Here the CDR3 DNA reads TGCGCCAGCAGCTGGACTAGCGGGAGTTCAAATACGCAGTATTTT. Amino acid sequence: CASSWTSGSSNTQYF.

This rearrangement joins TRBV5-1 to TRBJ1-6; D ambiguous. Looked up from germline, CDR1 is SGHRS and CDR2 is YFSETQ. The germline V and J ends were trimmed by 4 bases and 4 bases, with 6 bases remaining between them. The CDR3 totals 13 residues. DNA for the CDR3: TGCGCCAGCAGCCTGAGTTATAATTCACCCCTCCACTTT. Its protein is CASSLSYNSPLHF.

This chain links TRBV30 with TRBJ1-3; no firm D call. The germline CDR1 and CDR2 sequences are GTSNPN and SVGIG (reference sequence). The CDR3 contains 12 residues. The germline V and J ends were trimmed by 7 bases and 4 bases, with 11 bases remaining between them. The CDR3 here is CASTRGGNTIYF. The CDR3 DNA sequence: TGTGCCTCGACTCGTGGCGGAAACACCATATATTTT. The whole variable domain, filled in from reference TRBV30 and TRBJ1-3, reads SQTIHQWPATLVQPVGSPLSLECTVEGTSNPNLYWYRQAAGRGLQLLFYSVGIGQISSEVPQNLSASRPQDRQFILSSKKLLLSDSGFYLCASTRGGNTIYFGEGSWLTVV.

V and J are TRBV7-9 and TRBJ1-2, with 7 bases that match TRBD1. Germline V gives CDR1 SEHNR, CDR2 FQNEAQ (reference sequence). J lost 6 bases, V lost 3 bases, and 7 bases had no gene match. The CDR3 sequence is 14 residues long. The CDR3 nucleotides read TGTGCCAGCAGCTTGGACAGGCTGGCCGATGGCTACACCTTC. It is translated as CASSLDRLADGYTF.

This chain uses TRBV19 with TRBJ1-4, with D possibly matching TRBD1 (5 bases). Germline V gives CDR1 LNHDA, CDR2 SQIVND (reference sequence). Deletions cut 5 bases from V and 8 bases from J, with 6 bases between. The CDR3 contains 11 residues. CDR3: CASSPGEKLFF. CDR3 bases: TGTGCCAGTAGTCCAGGGGAAAAACTGTTTTTT.

As to this clone: An end of the junction differs from the germline gene, which may be a read error. The chain is built from TRBV13 and TRBJ2-1; 14 bases are shared with TRBD2. The CDR3 runs to 18 residues. The germline V gene encodes CDR1 PRHDT and CDR2 FYEKMQ (reference sequence). CDR3 residues: CATSPGLAGDSSYNEQFF. CDR3 bases: TGTGCCACCAGCCCGGGACTAGCGGGAGATAGCTCCTACAATGAGCAGTTCTTC.

The genes are TRBV6-5 and TRBJ1-1; 11 bases agree with TRBD1. The V and J ends lost 6 bases and 7 bases, in that order; junction bases with no gene match: 4. The germline V gene has CDR1 MNHEY and CDR2 SVGAGI. This CDR3 region has 13 residues. CDR3 in amino acids: CASSRDRGFEAFF. For the CDR3, the DNA is TGTGCCAGCAGCCGGGACAGGGGGTTTGAAGCTTTCTTT.

V usage is TRBV5-6 and J usage is TRBJ2-7, with D maybe TRBD2 (5 bases). The germline V gene encodes CDR1 SGHDT and CDR2 YYEEEE. The CDR3 is 14 residues long. V gave up 2 bases and J gave up 4 bases, with 13 bases separating them. CDR3 region: CASSFGSGSYEQYF. The CDR3 DNA is TGTGCCAGCAGCTTTGGCAGCGGTTCTTACGAGCAGTACTTC.

The rearrangement joins TRBV9 to TRBJ1-2; no firm D call. Looked up from germline, CDR1 is SGDLS and CDR2 is YYNGEE. This CDR3 has 15 amino acids. V lost 1 base, J lost 1 base, and 11 bases lay in between. For the CDR3, the DNA is TGTGCCAGCAGCGTATTGGCAGCGATTAACTATGGCTACACCTTC. This gives the protein CASSVLAAINYGYTF.

Notes on this clone: The junction and the germline gene differ at one end; a read error may be behind it. The CDR3 region is CASSPDSFSYEQCF. CDR3 DNA: TGCGCCAGCAGCCCGGACAGTTTCTCCTACGAGCAGTGCTTC. This chain connects TRBV4-1 to TRBJ2-7; tentative D call: TRBD1 (6 bases). This CDR3 is built from 14 residues. The germline V gene has CDR1 MGHRA and CDR2 YSYEKL.